The clone carrying this T cell receptor (beta chain) was seen only a few times. Antigen unknown. Time point reported: blood at routine non-recurrence follow-up after resection. Whole RNA, isolated from tumor, nontumor lung or frozen PBMC, was sequenced without prior sorting. A single record per CDR3 protein comes from TCRdb applying MiXCR to the 5' RACE reads. This repertoire shows about 120,000 distinct CDR3 sequences, 10% to 11% found once; its top ten account for 24%. CDR1 is SQVTM, CDR2 ANQGSEA, per germline. Trimming shortened V by 5 bases and J by 3 bases, and 16 bases separated the two germline ends. This CDR3 spans 14 amino acids. This sample was taken from a study of spatial heterogeneity in lung cancer. For the study at large: Beta-chain sequences were consistently detected more often than alpha-chain sequences. Notes on the study in general: Ubiquitous expanded tumor TCRs surfaced in blood more at resection than they did at follow-up.

The source of this sequence is a female donor with early-stage non-small cell lung cancer. V gene TRBV29-1 combines with J gene TRBJ1-1, with D maybe TRBD1 (5 bases). Source: PBMCs, taken at follow-up. The CDR3 loop reads CSVHRSGPYTEAFF. As DNA, the CDR3 is TGCAGCGTTCACAGGTCAGGGCCTTACACTGAAGCTTTCTTT.